This is a list of T cell receptor beta chains from one sample in a study of T cells in Graves' hyperthyroidism and ophthalmopathy. TCRdb independently ran MiXCR on the multiplex PCR reads; one entry per CDR3 protein. The data contain about 98,000 distinct CDR3 sequences, around 37% of them singletons. Sequenced: peripheral blood or thyroid tissue (not recorded which). Source of these receptors: a woman in her twenties or thirties with Graves' hyperthyroidism. Each CDR3 is given with its conserved first and last residue. A D gene is named only where the DNA matches it firmly. Clone size is given for some rows only: seen once, a few or many times, or a class if the clone is expanded.

CASSLEAGQPQHF,TGTGCCAGCAGCTTAGAGGCCGGTCAGCCCCAGCATTTT,TRBJ1-5,many,TRBV7-9,.
CASSQTSGAGDTQYF,TGTGCCAGCAGCCAAACTTCGGGAGCGGGTGATACGCAGTATTTT,TRBJ2-3,once,TRBV7-3,.
CASSHPEEEETQYF,TGTGCCAGCAGCCACCCAGAAGAAGAAGAGACCCAGTACTTC,TRBJ2-5,many,TRBV7-9,.
CASSLGASTDTQYF,TGTGCCAGCAGCCTAGGGGCTAGCACAGATACGCAGTATTTT,TRBJ2-3,few,TRBV7-2,.
CASNQQGGSNQPQHF,TGTGCCAGCAACCAACAGGGAGGAAGCAATCAGCCCCAGCATTTT,TRBJ1-5,many,TRBV12-3/TRBV12-4,.
CASSLSGQWVVRGYTF,TGTGCCAGCAGTTTGAGTGGACAGTGGGTAGTTCGAGGCTACACCTTC,TRBJ1-2,.,TRBV7-2,.
CASSPLDRGLGQYF,TGTGCCAGCAGCCCTCTGGACAGGGGGCTAGGACAGTACTTC,TRBJ2-7,.,TRBV7-2,TRBD1
CASSLYVGLGEETQYF,TGTGCCAGCAGCCTATACGTAGGACTAGGGGAAGAGACCCAGTACTTC,TRBJ2-5,.,TRBV7-9,TRBD2
CASSLGLIAWESAGELFF,TGTGCCAGCAGCTTAGGATTGATTGCGTGGGAGTCGGCCGGGGAGCTGTTTTTT,TRBJ2-2,many,TRBV7-6,.
CSARLPTNEQFF,TGCAGTGCTAGACTTCCTACGAATGAGCAGTTCTTC,TRBJ2-1,.,TRBV20-1,.
CASRYGTGDEKLFF,TGTGCCAGCAGATACGGGACAGGGGATGAAAAACTGTTTTTT,TRBJ1-4,.,TRBV5-5,TRBD1
CAGKVPGNEKLFF,TGTGCCGGCAAGGTACCCGGAAATGAAAAGCTGTTTTTT,TRBJ1-4,.,TRBV7-8,.
CSATGQTGETQYF,TGCAGTGCGACGGGACAGACGGGAGAGACCCAGTACTTC,TRBJ2-5,.,TRBV20-1,TRBD1
CASSLLDTSGSVFEQYF,TGCGCCAGCAGCTTACTTGACACTAGCGGGAGTGTCTTCGAGCAGTACTTC,TRBJ2-7,many,TRBV5-1,TRBD2
CASSPSWSHSGANVLTF,TGTGCCAGCAGTCCCTCATGGAGTCACTCTGGGGCCAACGTCCTGACTTTC,TRBJ2-6,once,TRBV28,.
CASSPEMGPQETQYF,TGTGCCAGCAGCCCAGAAATGGGACCCCAAGAGACCCAGTACTTC,TRBJ2-5,.,TRBV11-2,.
CATSRDKGASYGYTF,TGTGCCACCAGCAGAGATAAGGGGGCAAGCTATGGCTACACCTTC,TRBJ1-2,many,TRBV15,TRBD1
CSARESNQPQHF,TGCAGTGCTAGAGAAAGCAATCAGCCCCAGCATTTT,TRBJ1-5,many,TRBV20-1,.
CASSLGQGTDTQYF,TGTGCCAGCAGCTTAGGTCAGGGCACAGATACGCAGTATTTT,TRBJ2-3,many,TRBV7-6,.
CASSLVVGPGETQYF,TGTGCCAGCAGCTTAGTCGTGGGCCCTGGGGAGACCCAGTACTTC,TRBJ2-5,many,TRBV7-9,.
CASSFDHISEIYEQYF,TGTGCCAGCAGTTTCGATCACATTTCCGAGATCTACGAGCAGTACTTC,TRBJ2-7,many,TRBV12-3/TRBV12-4,.
CAWTLQGLEREKLFF,TGTGCCTGGACCCTCCAGGGTTTAGAGCGTGAAAAACTGTTTTTT,TRBJ1-4,few,TRBV30,.
CASSSGQLNTNEKLFF,TGTGCCAGCAGCTCTGGACAGCTTAATACGAATGAAAAACTGTTTTTT,TRBJ1-4,many,TRBV7-9,.
CSARPGDETQYF,TGCAGTGCTAGACCAGGGGACGAGACCCAGTACTTC,TRBJ2-5,.,TRBV20-1,.
CSARPGIQETQYF,TGCAGTGCTAGGCCAGGGATCCAAGAGACCCAGTACTTC,TRBJ2-5,.,TRBV20-1,.
CASYGLAGGSKETQYF,TGTGCCAGCTATGGACTAGCGGGAGGATCCAAAGAGACCCAGTACTTC,TRBJ2-5,.,TRBV6-1,TRBD2
CSARPGSGGYTF,TGCAGTGCTAGACCCGGCAGTGGCGGCTACACCTTC,TRBJ1-2,.,TRBV20-1,.
CASSLSQPRPQHF,TGTGCCAGCAGTTTATCCCAGCCTCGGCCCCAGCATTTT,TRBJ1-5,many,TRBV12-3/TRBV12-4,.
CASSVEGQGAMDYGYTF,TGTGCCAGCAGCGTAGAAGGGCAGGGGGCGATGGACTATGGCTACACCTTC,TRBJ1-2,many,TRBV9,TRBD1
CSATGRGSPLHF,TGCAGTGCTACCGGGAGGGGCTCACCCCTCCACTTT,TRBJ1-6,.,TRBV20-1,.
CASSLGLPGQGYYNSPLHF,TGTGCCAGCAGCTTGGGACTCCCGGGACAGGGCTACTATAATTCACCCCTCCACTTT,TRBJ1-6,many,TRBV7-9,TRBD1
CASSRGGPQETQYF,TGTGCCAGCAGCCGAGGGGGACCTCAAGAGACCCAGTACTTC,TRBJ2-5,once,TRBV7-9,.
CASSLVGRGWTEAFF,TGTGCCAGCAGCTTAGTCGGCAGGGGGTGGACTGAAGCTTTCTTT,TRBJ1-1,.,TRBV7-6,TRBD1
CASSYGRRWGLVNTEAFF,TGTGCCAGCAGTTACGGTCGCAGGTGGGGGTTGGTGAACACTGAAGCTTTCTTT,TRBJ1-1,many,TRBV6-5,.
CASSSSGLSSDQPQHF,TGTGCCAGCAGTTCGTCAGGACTCTCGAGCGATCAGCCCCAGCATTTT,TRBJ1-5,many,TRBV28,.
CASTLSGVNSPLHF,TGTGCCAGCACCCTCAGCGGTGTTAATTCACCCCTCCACTTT,TRBJ1-6,many,TRBV6-6,.
CSASLLLAGHEQYF,TGCAGTGCTAGCCTATTACTAGCGGGCCACGAGCAGTACTTC,TRBJ2-7,.,TRBV20-1,TRBD2
CASSPTPGPQPQHF,TGTGCCAGCAGCCCCACTCCGGGGCCCCAGCCCCAGCATTTT,TRBJ1-5,.,TRBV2,.
CASSFYICSATDWHYEQYF,.,TRBJ2-7,.,TRBV2,.
CASSPDRVYQETQYF,TGTGCCAGCAGCCCCGACAGGGTCTACCAAGAGACCCAGTACTTC,TRBJ2-5,many,TRBV7-9,TRBD1
CASSLGTSKRYEQYF,TGCGCCAGCAGCTTGGGGACAAGTAAACGCTACGAGCAGTACTTC,TRBJ2-7,many,TRBV5-1,.
CATSRGGGTPEAFF,TGTGCCACCAGCAGAGGAGGGGGGACTCCTGAAGCTTTCTTT,TRBJ1-1,.,TRBV15,.
CSATGPAGGPKTQYF,TGCAGTGCAACCGGCCCGGCGGGAGGGCCCAAGACCCAGTACTTC,TRBJ2-5,.,TRBV20-1,TRBD2
CASSTAGFGYEQYF,TGTGCCAGCAGCACGGCCGGATTTGGGTACGAGCAGTACTTC,TRBJ2-7,many,TRBV7-9,.
CSAGTGTFQPQHF,TGCAGTGCGGGGACAGGGACCTTTCAGCCCCAGCATTTT,TRBJ1-5,.,TRBV20-1,TRBD1
CASSLESGTSEQYF,TGCGCCAGCAGCTTGGAGTCAGGGACCAGCGAGCAGTACTTC,TRBJ2-7,many,TRBV5-1,.
CASSFAAGNYEQYF,TGTGCCAGCAGCTTTGCAGCGGGGAACTACGAGCAGTACTTC,TRBJ2-7,.,TRBV7-2,TRBD2
CASSPRGRGYEQYF,TGTGCCAGCAGTCCCCGCGGCAGGGGATACGAGCAGTACTTC,TRBJ2-7,many,TRBV27,.
CASSWEIYGYTF,TGTGCCAGCAGCTGGGAGATCTATGGCTACACCTTC,TRBJ1-2,many,TRBV5-6,.
CASSLETMNTEAFF,TGCGCCAGCAGTTTGGAAACAATGAACACTGAAGCTTTCTTT,TRBJ1-1,many,TRBV5-1,.
CASTDAVGFSGYTF,TGTGCCAGCACCGACGCGGTTGGTTTCTCGGGCTACACCTTC,TRBJ1-2,.,TRBV7-2,.
CASRIGTSGEQYF,TGTGCCAGCAGAATCGGGACTAGCGGCGAGCAGTACTTC,TRBJ2-7,many,TRBV5-4,TRBD2
CASSLGVWYTEAFF,TGCGCCAGCAGCTTGGGGGTATGGTACACTGAAGCTTTCTTT,TRBJ1-1,many,TRBV5-1,.